A selection of T cell receptor beta chains follows, all from one sample in a study of Ad26.COV2.S vaccination and SARS-CoV-2 variants. TCRdb's table, derived via immunoSEQ multiplex PCR, lists solely in-frame clones and lacks some. The profile shows about 350,000 clones, around nine tenths of them singletons. The sample here was peripheral blood, taken in a trial of Ad26.COV2.S vaccine versus placebo. The receptor source for this set is a person aged 18-60 years who received the Ad26.COV2.S COVID-19 vaccine or a placebo. CDR3s include the opening cysteine and the closing phenylalanine or tryptophan. A D gene is named only where the DNA matches it firmly. Size is omitted from some rows. Given values are once, few, many or a class for expanded clones.

TRBD2	TRBV24-1	TRBJ2-3	.	TGTGCCACCAGTGATGCAAGCGGGATGGTCCCAGATACGCAGTATTTT	CATSDASGMVPDTQYF
.	TRBV6-2/TRBV6-3	TRBJ1-6	.	TGTGCCAGCAGTTTGGATAAAAGGACGGCCAGGAGCTCCTATAATTCACCCCTCCACTTT	CASSLDKRTARSSYNSPLHF
.	TRBV10-3	TRBJ1-6	.	TGTGCCATCAGGCGAAGACGGTTGGAGTCACCCCTCCACTTT	CAIRRRRLESPLHF
TRBD2	TRBV28	TRBJ2-6	.	TGTGCCAGCAGTGGGAGGGGCATTGGGGCCAACGTCCTGACTTTC	CASSGRGIGANVLTF
.	TRBV15	TRBJ2-5	.	TGTGCCACCAGCAGAGATCTTGGGCAGTCGGAGACCCAGTACTTC	CATSRDLGQSETQYF
.	TRBV5-4	TRBJ1-1	.	TGTGCCAGCAGCTCCGGAACGGACAGAAGAATTAAAGCTTTCTTT	CASSSGTDRRIKAFF
.	TRBV5-1	TRBJ2-5	.	TGCGCCAGCAGCGTGCAGGGGGGAGAGACCCAGTACTTC	CASSVQGGETQYF
.	TRBV30	TRBJ1-1	.	TGTGCCTGGAGACGGGTGTTTGCCACTGAAGCTTTCTTT	CAWRRVFATEAFF
.	TRBV5-4	TRBJ2-5	.	TGTGCCAGCAGCTTAGGGCTAGCTATGGAGACCCAGTACTTC	CASSLGLAMETQYF
TRBD2	TRBV3-1/TRBV3-2	TRBJ2-7	.	TGTGCCAGCTCTCCGCAGGGACTAGCGGGAGGCGAGCAGTGCTTC	CASSPQGLAGGEQCF
.	TRBV13	TRBJ2-1	.	TGTGCCAGCCCGACCACCCGGGACTCACCTACTGGTGAGCAGTTCTTC	CASPTTRDSPTGEQFF
.	TRBV15	TRBJ2-2	.	TGTGCCACCAGCAGAGATCGGGGGGAGCTGTTTTTT	CATSRDRGELFF
TRBD2	TRBV28	TRBJ2-1	.	TGTGCCAGCAGTTTAAGGTCCATAGCGGGAGTTTTGAATGAGCAGTTCTTC	CASSLRSIAGVLNEQFF
.	TRBV18	TRBJ2-1	.	TGTGCCAGCTCACCATCTGGGGGAATCTCCTACAATGAGCAGTTCTTC	CASSPSGGISYNEQFF
TRBD1	TRBV11-3	TRBJ1-2	few	TGTGCCAGCAGCTTAGATTACAGGGGGCGCGGCTACACCTTC	CASSLDYRGRGYTF
.	TRBV20-1	TRBJ2-1	.	TGCAGTGCTAGTGGTGCCCGGGACTCCGGCGGGGAGCAGTTCTTC	CSASGARDSGGEQFF
TRBD2	TRBV10-3	TRBJ2-5	.	TGTGCCATCGGACTAGCGGGGGGCGCGGGGGAGACCCAGTACTTC	CAIGLAGGAGETQYF
.	TRBV2	TRBJ1-5	.	TGTGCCAGCAGTGCGGGTCTAGGGAATCAGCCCCAGCATTTT	CASSAGLGNQPQHF
.	TRBV7-9	TRBJ1-2	.	TGTGCCAGCAGCCTAGGGGGAACTAACTATGGCTACACCTTC	CASSLGGTNYGYTF
TRBD2	TRBV5-1	TRBJ2-7	.	TGCGCCAGCAGCTTGGACGGGAGGGTCTACGAGCAGTACTTC	CASSLDGRVYEQYF
TRBD2	TRBV9	TRBJ2-5	.	TGTGCCAGCAGCGAGGCCTCCGGGACTAGCGTACAAGAGACCCAGTACTTC	CASSEASGTSVQETQYF
.	TRBV6-2/TRBV6-3	TRBJ1-5	.	TGTGCCAGCAGTGGCAGGGGTTGGGCCAATCAGCCCCAGCATTTT	CASSGRGWANQPQHF
TRBD2	TRBV29-1	TRBJ2-7	.	TGCAGCGTTGACGGGGGGAATTCCTACGAGCAGTACTTC	CSVDGGNSYEQYF
.	TRBV3-1/TRBV3-2	TRBJ1-2	.	TGTGCCAGCAGCCAAGAGTACGGTCGGGGCTACACCTTC	CASSQEYGRGYTF
.	TRBV4-2	TRBJ2-7	once	TGTGCCAGCAGCCCCGGTGGGATCACCTACGAGCAGTACTTC	CASSPGGITYEQYF
.	TRBV18	TRBJ1-4	.	TGTGCCAGCTCACCAGAGAATGAAAAACTGTTTTTT	CASSPENEKLFF
.	TRBV7-9	TRBJ1-3	once	TGTGCCAGCATCCAAGTGGACTCTGGAAACACCATATATTTT	CASIQVDSGNTIYF
TRBD1	TRBV18	TRBJ1-5	.	TGTGCCAGCTCCTCGGTCGGGGGAGACAGGGCCGGGAACCGGCAGCCCCAGCATTTT	CASSSVGGDRAGNRQPQHF
TRBD1	TRBV7-9	TRBJ1-4	once	TGTGCCAGCAGCCCTTACGACAGGGTAGGGGGAAAACTGTTTTTT	CASSPYDRVGGKLFF
.	TRBV28	TRBJ1-1	.	TGTGCCAGCAGTCCGAGGTTTTTGGGGGACCCATTTGAAGCTTTCTTT	CASSPRFLGDPFEAFF
TRBD1	TRBV5-1	TRBJ1-2	.	TGCGCCAGCAGCTCGTCCTCCGGGACAGGGGGCGACGGCTACACCTTC	CASSSSSGTGGDGYTF
.	TRBV15	TRBJ1-2	.	TGTGCCACCAGCAGCACTTGGAGGGGAGGGGATGGCTACACCTTC	CATSSTWRGGDGYTF